This T cell receptor (beta chain) was observed in a study of cytomegalovirus exposure and HLA in healthy donors. Background on the study: Both the 120 or so validation repertoires and the 666 first-cohort repertoires used the same platform, as reported by a later analysis.

Study-level findings and limits: Confirmation in vitro established that three CMV-associated chains were specific for CMV antigens.

Sequencing was performed with immunoSEQ multiplex PCR; in TCRdb, only in-frame clones are kept and a portion is missing. The data show about 79,000 clones, with 80% to 95% seen just once and 3% to 4.5% held by the top ten. CDR3 size: 15 residues. Trimming at V came to 0 bases and at J to 6 bases, leaving 5 bases not matched to a gene. Looked up from germline, CDR1 is SGHNT and CDR2 is YYREEE (reference sequence). A word on this clone: The antigen remains unidentified.

The receptor was isolated from a woman aged 25 to 39 in good health and CMV-seronegative. Sample: PBMCs. The chain links TRBV5-4 to TRBJ2-2; 7 nucleotides match TRBD2. CDR3 DNA: TGTGCCAGCAGCTTGGGGGGAGGGCCCGCCGGGGAGCTGTTTTTT. Translated: CASSLGGGPAGELFF.